This T cell receptor beta chain appears in the sequencing data of a study of OX40 agonist ivuxolimab in advanced cancers. CDR1 and CDR2 from the germline V gene are SEHNR and FQNEAQ (reference sequence). The CDR3 is made up of 13 amino acids. V was cut by 4 bases and J by 4 bases, with 11 bases left in between. Data came from immunoSEQ multiplex PCR; TCRdb stores just in-frame clones and leaves some out. Of around 95,000 clones listed, approximately 91% were seen once; the top ten hold about 0.7%. Details on this clone: The antigen is not known.

Broader study findings: At doses 0.1 to 3.0 mg/kg, CD4+ and CD8+ clones expanded.

The V call is TRBV7-9, the J call TRBJ2-7; D may be TRBD1 or TRBD2 (5 bases each). This TCR was sampled from an adult with an advanced solid tumor such as melanoma, head and neck, liver or kidney cancer. The sample was CD4+ or CD8+ T cells sorted from blood, taken in a trial of the OX40 agonist ivuxolimab. This chain's CDR3 is CASSSRDRYEQYF. The DNA of the CDR3 is TGTGCCAGCAGCTCAAGGGACCGGTACGAGCAGTACTTC.